A selection of T cell receptor beta chains follows, all from one sample in a study of a mutant IDH1 vaccine in newly diagnosed glioma. The assay was immunoSEQ multiplex PCR, and TCRdb's table has in-frame clones only and misses some. The data contain more than 55,000 clones, roughly 82% of them seen just once; the ten biggest clones take up roughly 3.3%. No antigen is known for these receptors. This sample comprised PBMCs, obtained from a glioma patient whose treatment included an IDH1 peptide vaccine. The receptors here all came from a woman under 30 with glioma. Some clones in this sample may be carry-over from other donors' samples. CDR3s include the opening cysteine and the closing phenylalanine or tryptophan. Fields, in order: clone size, V gene, D gene, J gene, CDR3 DNA, CDR3 protein. A D gene is named only where the DNA matches it firmly. Not all rows give a size; the values are once, few, many and, for expanded clones, a class.

-,TRBV7-2,-,TRBJ2-6,TGTGCCAGCAGCTCCCAGAGGGGGTCTGGGGCCAACGTCCTGACTTTC,CASSSQRGSGANVLTF
-,TRBV19,-,TRBJ2-7,TGTGCCAGTAGTGCGCAGCGGAGGGCCATCTACGAGCAGTACTTC,CASSAQRRAIYEQYF
-,TRBV9,TRBD2,TRBJ2-4,TGTGCCAGCAGCGTGGGAGGGAGCGTCAACATTCAGTACTTC,CASSVGGSVNIQYF
few,TRBV7-2,-,TRBJ2-5,TGTGCCAGCAGCCTCCGACAGCCTCAAGAGACCCAGTACTTC,CASSLRQPQETQYF
-,TRBV18,-,TRBJ2-7,TGTGCCAGCTCACCAAGGGGGGCGGGGACCTACGAGCAGTACTTC,CASSPRGAGTYEQYF
-,TRBV2,-,TRBJ1-6,TGTCCTTCGGGGGGGCCCTATAATTCACCCCTCCACTTT,CPSGGPYNSPLHF
-,TRBV14,TRBD2,TRBJ2-3,TGTGCCAGCAGCCGTCGACTAGCGACCTACACAGATACGCAGTATTTT,CASSRRLATYTDTQYF
few,TRBV5-1,TRBD1,TRBJ1-4,TGCGCCAGCAGCCCAGACAGGGGACGGGAAAAACTGTTTTTT,CASSPDRGREKLFF
-,TRBV6-4,-,TRBJ1-5,TGTGCCAGCCCTCCCACGAGGGGGTTGCGGAGAAATCAGCCCCAGCATTTT,CASPPTRGLRRNQPQHF
-,TRBV9,-,TRBJ2-5,TGTGCCAGCAGCGCCCCTCGTCAGGGGGGCATACAGACCCAGTACTTC,CASSAPRQGGIQTQYF
-,TRBV6-5,TRBD1,TRBJ1-5,TGTGCCAGCAGTTACGACAGGGCAAATCAGCCCCAGCATTTT,CASSYDRANQPQHF
-,TRBV5-1,-,TRBJ1-2,TGCGCCAGCGGCGACGCTGGGATCCACTACACCTTC,CASGDAGIHYTF
-,TRBV5-1,TRBD1,TRBJ1-2,TGCGCCAGCAGCTCCCGACAGGGCTTGAACTATGGCTACACCTTC,CASSSRQGLNYGYTF
-,TRBV5-1,TRBD2,TRBJ2-7,TGCGCCAGCAGCTTGACCCTTCTCGGACTAGCGGGTTTCCGCGAGCAGTACTTC,CASSLTLLGLAGFREQYF
once,TRBV5-8,TRBD1,TRBJ1-1,TGTGCCAGCAGCTCGCCGGGACAGGGGGCTCTGAACACTGAAGCTTTCTTT,CASSSPGQGALNTEAFF
-,TRBV7-9,-,TRBJ2-5,TGTGCCAGCAGCTTTGGCCGGGAGACCCAGTACTTC,CASSFGRETQYF
-,TRBV7-9,TRBD2,TRBJ2-7,TGTGCCAGCAGCTTCGGGGAGCCTAGCGGCCCTCTCTACGAGCAGTACTTC,CASSFGEPSGPLYEQYF
few,TRBV6-6,-,TRBJ2-2,TGTGCCAGCAGCCCCCTCCGGGAGCTGTTTTTT,CASSPLRELFF
-,TRBV5-1,TRBD1,TRBJ2-2,TGCGCCAGCAGCTTCCAAGGACAGGCGAACACCGGGGAGCTGTTTTTT,CASSFQGQANTGELFF
-,TRBV6-5,TRBD2,TRBJ2-1,TGTGCCAGCAGTTACTCCGGGACTAGTTTTCCCGAGCAGTTCTTC,CASSYSGTSFPEQFF
-,TRBV5-1,TRBD1,TRBJ2-5,TGCGCCAGCAGCTCCGGGACAGGGGGCCTTCAAGAGACCCAGTACTTC,CASSSGTGGLQETQYF
few,TRBV5-1,-,TRBJ2-7,TGCGCCAGCAGCCTGGACCGATCCTACGAGCAGTACTTC,CASSLDRSYEQYF
-,TRBV21-1,-,TRBJ1-6,TGTGCCAGCACCTTACAGGGGGGGAATTCACCCCTCCACTTT,CASTLQGGNSPLHF
few,TRBV7-2,-,TRBJ1-1,TGTGCCAGCACCCCGGGCAGGGCGGCAGCTGAAGCTTTCTTT,CASTPGRAAAEAFF
once,TRBV28,-,TRBJ1-2,TGTGCCAGCAGCGGAGGGATAAACTATGGCTACACCTTC,CASSGGINYGYTF
-,TRBV27,-,TRBJ1-1,TGTGCCAGCAGTTTCGGGGGGCCGGGGACTGAAGCTTTCTTT,CASSFGGPGTEAFF
few,TRBV30,-,TRBJ1-1,TGTGCCTGGAGTGTGTCAGGGGTAACTGAAGCTTTCTTT,CAWSVSGVTEAFF
-,TRBV18,-,TRBJ1-4,TGTGCCAGCTCACCTATCCAGGGGATTGAAAAACTGTTTTTT,CASSPIQGIEKLFF
-,TRBV7-8,-,TRBJ2-2,TGTGCCAGCAGCTTAGCGGCTAGCGTTCGGACCGGGGAGCTGTTTTTT,CASSLAASVRTGELFF
-,TRBV5-4,-,TRBJ1-2,TGTGCCAGCAGCTTGGCAGGGATCTATGGCTACACCTTC,CASSLAGIYGYTF
-,TRBV5-4,TRBD1,TRBJ1-2,TGTGCCAGCAGCGGAGCAATGATCGACAGGGTAGGCTATGGCTACACCTTC,CASSGAMIDRVGYGYTF
-,TRBV7-9,-,TRBJ1-2,TGTGCCAGCAGCATCGACAGCTCGGGCGGCTACACCTTC,CASSIDSSGGYTF
-,TRBV19,TRBD1,TRBJ1-2,TGTGCCACAGCGACAGGGGCCTATGGCTACACCTTC,CATATGAYGYTF
-,TRBV5-1,TRBD1,TRBJ1-2,TGCGCCAGCAGCTGGGGGACAGGGGGCGATGGCTACACCTTC,CASSWGTGGDGYTF
-,TRBV28,-,TRBJ2-7,TGTGCCAGCAGTTATCCCCCGGGACCGAGCTACGAGCAGTACTTC,CASSYPPGPSYEQYF
-,TRBV5-6,-,TRBJ1-1,TGTGCCAGCAGCTTTCGGGGGACGGGGAACACTGAAGCTTTCTTT,CASSFRGTGNTEAFF
-,TRBV6-1,TRBD1,TRBJ1-1,TGTGCCAGCAGTCGCCAGGGGGGAGACACTGAAGCTTTCTTT,CASSRQGGDTEAFF
few,TRBV6-5,-,TRBJ1-5,TGTGCCAGCAGTTACTCCCGGGGGAATCAGCCCCAGCATTTT,CASSYSRGNQPQHF
-,TRBV4-2,-,TRBJ1-1,TGTGCCAGCAGCCAACACTTGAACACTGAAGCTTTCTTT,CASSQHLNTEAFF
-,TRBV18,-,TRBJ1-4,TGTGCCAGCTCACCACGGCAGGGAGCCTTGGGAATTGCAACTAATGAAAAACTGTTTTTT,CASSPRQGALGIATNEKLFF